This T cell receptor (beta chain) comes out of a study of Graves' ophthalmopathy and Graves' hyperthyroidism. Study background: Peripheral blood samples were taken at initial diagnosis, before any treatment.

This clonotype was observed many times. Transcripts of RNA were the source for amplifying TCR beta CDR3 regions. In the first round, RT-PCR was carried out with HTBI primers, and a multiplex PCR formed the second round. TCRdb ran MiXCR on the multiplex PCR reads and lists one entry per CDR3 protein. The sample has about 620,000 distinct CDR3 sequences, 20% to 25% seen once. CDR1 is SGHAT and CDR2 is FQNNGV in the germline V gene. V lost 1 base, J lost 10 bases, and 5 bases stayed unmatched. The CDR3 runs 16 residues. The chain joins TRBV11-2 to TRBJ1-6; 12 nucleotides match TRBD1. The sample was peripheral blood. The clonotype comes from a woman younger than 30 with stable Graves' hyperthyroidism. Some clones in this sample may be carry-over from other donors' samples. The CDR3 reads CASSLVWDRGRSPLHF. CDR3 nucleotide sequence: TGTGCCAGCAGCTTAGTATGGGACAGGGGGCGGTCACCCCTCCACTTT.